This TCR beta chain derives from a study of T cell responses to AZD1222 COVID-19 vaccine. Whole-study context: Pooling of second doses given at about 4 or about 12 weeks was done. The study's findings and limits: Rises in breadth and depth of Spike-specific TCRs came after two AZD1222 doses. In a largely white British group with more females than males, clonal diversity was possibly underestimated.

TCRdb's table, derived via immunoSEQ multiplex PCR, lists solely in-frame clones and lacks some. Of 120,000 or so clones in the sample, about 88% were seen once. This clone came up a few times. The antigen is not known. The CDR3 is 16 amino acids. CDR1 is SGHNT and CDR2 is YENEEA in the germline V gene. V shed 1 base and J shed 1 base, with 13 bases lying between them. The V gene is TRBV11-3, the J gene TRBJ1-1; tentatively, D is TRBD1 (6 bases). This receptor was taken from an adult in good health. Sequences were derived from peripheral blood, sampled on day 0 of AZD1222 vaccination. The CDR3 DNA is TGTGCCAGCAGCTTAGGCGGGGGCGCGACGAACACTGAAGCTTTCTTT. Amino acids: CASSLGGGATNTEAFF.